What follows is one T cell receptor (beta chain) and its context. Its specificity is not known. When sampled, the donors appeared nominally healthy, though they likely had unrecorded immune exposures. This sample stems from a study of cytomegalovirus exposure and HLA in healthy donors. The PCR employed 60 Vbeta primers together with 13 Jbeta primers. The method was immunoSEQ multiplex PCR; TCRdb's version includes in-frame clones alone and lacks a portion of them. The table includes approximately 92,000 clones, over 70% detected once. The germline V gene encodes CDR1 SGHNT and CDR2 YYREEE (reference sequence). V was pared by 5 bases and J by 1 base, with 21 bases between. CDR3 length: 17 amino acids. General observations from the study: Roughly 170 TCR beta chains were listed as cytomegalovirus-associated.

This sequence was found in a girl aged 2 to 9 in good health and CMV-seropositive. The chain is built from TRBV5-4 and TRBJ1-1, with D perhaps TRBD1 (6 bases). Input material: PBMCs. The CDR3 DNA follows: TGTGCCAGCAGTCTCAAGGGATGGGGGCGCGGGAACACTGAAGCTTTCTTT. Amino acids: CASSLKGWGRGNTEAFF.